The 26 T cell receptor beta chains reported below all come from one sample, sequenced in a study of Tregs in tolerant kidney transplant recipients. TCRdb keeps only in-frame clones here, not all; method: immunoSEQ multiplex PCR. The sample has 120,000 or so clones; around nine tenths are singletons. Sequenced material: CD4+ T cells from blood. The receptors stem from a human donor in good health.

V and J are TRBV30 and TRBJ1-4; the match to TRBD1 covers 7 bases. This CDR3 has 14 amino acids. V lost 2 bases and J lost 10; bases outside the gene matches: 10. Germline V lookup: CDR1 GTSNPN, CDR2 SVGIG (reference sequence). The CDR3 loop is CAWSFTGAGGKLFF. The CDR3 DNA reads TGTGCCTGGAGTTTCACAGGGGCCGGGGGAAAACTGTTTTTT.

The gene calls are TRBV5-1 and TRBJ1-2; the D gene is possibly TRBD1 (5 bases). Deletions cut 2 bases from V and 7 bases from J, with 12 bases between. The CDR3 length is 13 residues. From germline, CDR1 is SGHRS and CDR2 YFSETQ. CDR3 DNA sequence: TGCGCCAGCAGCTTTGGGGGGGATGGTGGCTACACCTTC. This codes for CASSFGGDGGYTF.

J is TRBJ2-7 and V is TRBV21-1; whether TRBD1, the table's D call, matches the DNA was not checked. TRBV21-1 is annotated as a pseudogene. The length of the CDR3 is 15 residues. In nucleotides, the CDR3 is TGTGCCAGCAGCAAAGCTGGGACAGAATTTTACGAGCAGTACTTC. Protein product: CASSKAGTEFYEQYF.

V and J are TRBV18 and TRBJ2-2; the D gene could be TRBD1 or TRBD2 (5 bases each). The CDR3 covers 15 residues. Germline CDR1 KGHSH, CDR2 LQKENI. Trimming took 6 bases from V and 5 from J, leaving 16 bases between them. CDR3 residues: CASSREGARTGELFF. The CDR3 DNA reads TGTGCCAGCTCCCGGGAAGGGGCGAGAACCGGGGAGCTGTTTTTT. Using reference TRBV18 and TRBJ2-2 for the parts outside the CDR3, the full variable domain is NAGVMQNPRHLVRRRGQEARLRCSPMKGHSHVYWYRQLPEEGLKFMVYLQKENIIDESGMPKERFSAEFPKEGPSILRIQQVVRGDSAAYFCASSREGARTGELFFGEGSRLTVL.

The CDR3 here is CASSPQGASGAYEQYF. Here the CDR3 DNA reads TGTGCCAGCTCACCACAGGGGGCTAGCGGGGCCTACGAGCAGTACTTC. The chain recombines TRBV18 with TRBJ2-7; 9 bases are shared with TRBD2. The germline V gene encodes CDR1 KGHSH and CDR2 LQKENI. V shed 1 base and J 2 bases; nucleotides not matched to a gene: 6. The CDR3 has 16 amino acids. Filled out from reference TRBV18 and TRBJ2-7, the complete variable domain reads NAGVMQNPRHLVRRRGQEARLRCSPMKGHSHVYWYRQLPEEGLKFMVYLQKENIIDESGMPKERFSAEFPKEGPSILRIQQVVRGDSAAYFCASSPQGASGAYEQYFGPGTRLTVT.

J is TRBJ2-7 and V is TRBV5-6; D ambiguous. With 1 base removed from V and 0 bases from J, the gap between germline ends came to 11 bases. The CDR3 consists of 15 residues. Germline CDR1 SGHDT, CDR2 YYEEEE. This CDR3 reads CASSLRRVNSYEQYF. The DNA of the CDR3 is TGTGCCAGCAGCTTGAGGCGAGTGAACTCCTACGAGCAGTACTTC.

This clone was counted only a few times. The V call is TRBV6-5, the J call TRBJ1-6; possibly TRBD1 for D (5 bases). The CDR3 has 16 residues. V lost 4 bases to trimming and J lost 7 bases, with 17 bases between them. Germline V gene data show CDR1 as MNHEY and CDR2 as SVGAGI. The chain's CDR3 is CASSSPRGARNSPLHF. The CDR3 DNA sequence: TGTGCCAGCAGTTCTCCGAGGGGCGCGAGAAATTCACCCCTCCACTTT.

The CDR3 region is CASSISPEGVEQYF. Written as DNA, the CDR3 is TGTGCCAGTAGTATATCCCCGGAGGGGGTCGAGCAGTACTTC. This rearrangement joins TRBV19 to TRBJ2-7; D may correspond to TRBD1 or TRBD2 (6 bases each). The germline V gene has CDR1 LNHDA and CDR2 SQIVND (reference sequence). Deletions cut 2 bases from V and 6 bases from J, with 14 bases between. This CDR3 comprises 14 residues.

This chain connects TRBV10-3 to TRBJ2-1; 13 positions agree with TRBD2. Germline CDR1 ENHRY, CDR2 SYGVKD. This CDR3 spans 17 amino acids. Germline trimming cut 3 bases from V and 7 bases from J; bases unmatched to any gene: 9. The CDR3 bases are TGTGCCATCAGTGACCCCACTAGCGGGGGGGCCGGTAATGAGCAGTTCTTC. Translated, it gives CAISDPTSGGAGNEQFF.

The chain carries TRBV11-2 and TRBJ1-5; tentatively, D is TRBD1 (6 bases). The V and J ends lost 5 bases and 7 bases respectively, with 18 bases between them. Germline V gene data show CDR1 as SGHAT and CDR2 as FQNNGV. The CDR3 length is 15 residues. The CDR3 DNA sequence: TGTGCCAGCAGCCAGGGGCAGCTAATGGGGCAGCCCCAGCATTTT. It specifies CASSQGQLMGQPQHF.

The chain employs TRBV18 and TRBJ1-2; the D gene is possibly TRBD1 (5 bases). Deletions cut 3 bases from V and 6 bases from J, with 11 bases between. Germline V gives CDR1 KGHSH, CDR2 LQKENI. CDR3 length: 13 residues. The CDR3 loop reads CASSPARGDGYTF. CDR3 bases: TGTGCCAGCTCACCGGCCCGGGGGGATGGCTACACCTTC.

The CDR3 coding sequence is TGTGCTAGTGGAGGGGCCGGGGACAGGGACTTTTGGGGCAATCAGCCCCAGCATTTT. Its protein product is CASGGAGDRDFWGNQPQHF. J is TRBJ1-5 and V is TRBV12-5; 9 bases are a match to TRBD1. Germline CDR1 is LGHNT and CDR2 is FRNRAP. With 6 bases clipped from V and 2 bases from J, the junction kept 17 bases outside the gene matches. This CDR3 is built from 19 residues.

The rearrangement joins TRBV25-1 to TRBJ1-2; D is unresolved. This CDR3 has 13 amino acids. Germline CDR1 is MGHDK and CDR2 is SYGVNS. With 7 bases removed from V and 4 bases from J, the gap between germline ends came to 13 bases. Written as DNA, the CDR3 is TGTGCCAGCACTCTTAACGACGGCTATGGCTACACCTTC. It specifies CASTLNDGYGYTF.

V and J are TRBV2 and TRBJ2-5; D unclear. The ends were cut back, 8 bases at V and 5 bases at J, with 15 bases in the middle. This CDR3 region has 13 residues. Germline CDR1 and CDR2: SNHLY and FYNNEI. CDR3 coding DNA: TGTGCCAGCGGAAACGTACTTGGGGAGACCCAGTACTTC. Its translation: CASGNVLGETQYF.

The gene calls are TRBV6-6 and TRBJ1-5; D is uncertain. Germline CDR1 and CDR2: MNHNY and SVGAGI (reference sequence). V shed 6 bases and J shed 0 bases, with 6 bases lying between them. The CDR3 consists of 13 residues. CDR3 region: CASSRYSNQPQHF. The CDR3 nucleotides read TGTGCCAGCAGCCGATATAGCAATCAGCCCCAGCATTTT.

In regard to this clone: This CDR3 is also generated by other DNA sequences in the sample. This sequence joins TRBV18 and TRBJ2-1, with D tentatively TRBD2 (6 bases). Germline loops: CDR1 KGHSH, CDR2 LQKENI. Trimming pared 3 bases from V and 1 base from J, leaving 7 bases between. The CDR3 length is 14 residues. CDR3 DNA: TGTGCCAGCTCACCGACTAGATCCTACAATGAGCAGTTCTTC. This translates into CASSPTRSYNEQFF.

The chain has TRBV11-2 and TRBJ2-7; D remains ambiguous. The length of the CDR3 is 17 residues. V gave up 0 bases and J gave up 2 bases, with 17 bases separating them. Germline CDR1 SGHAT, CDR2 FQNNGV. Here the CDR3 reads CASSLDWTAGRTYEQYF. The CDR3 coding sequence is TGTGCCAGCAGCTTAGATTGGACGGCAGGACGCACCTACGAGCAGTACTTC.

CDR3 region: CASSPQAGSGQPQHF. The CDR3, as DNA: TGTGCCAGCTCACCTCAGGCGGGGTCGGGACAGCCCCAGCATTTT. The J gene is TRBJ1-5, the V gene TRBV18, with no clear D. V lost 3 bases, J lost 7 bases, and 16 bases lay in between. The CDR3 spans 15 residues. CDR1 is KGHSH and CDR2 is LQKENI in the germline V gene.

The chain joins TRBV6-5 to TRBJ1-5; 9 bases align to TRBD1. J was trimmed by 4 bases and V by 2 bases; bases with no gene match: 3. This CDR3 is 15 amino acids long. Per germline, CDR1 MNHEY and CDR2 SVGAGI. Here the CDR3 reads CASSYTGGRNQPQHF. The CDR3 DNA follows: TGTGCCAGCAGTTACACAGGGGGCCGAAATCAGCCCCAGCATTTT.

The chain employs TRBV19 and TRBJ1-5, with 9 bases lining up with TRBD1. The CDR3 is made up of 16 amino acids. Trimming at V came to 5 bases and at J to 4 bases, leaving 9 bases not matched to a gene. Germline CDR1 LNHDA, CDR2 SQIVND (reference sequence). The CDR3 nucleotides are TGTGCCAGTAGTTCCAACAGGGGGCGGTGGAATCAGCCCCAGCATTTT. This gives the protein CASSSNRGRWNQPQHF. The variable domain in full, with the rest retrieved from reference TRBV19 and TRBJ1-5, is DGGITQSPKYLFRKEGQNVTLSCEQNLNHDAMYWYRQDPGQGLRLIYYSQIVNDFQKGDIAEGYSVSREKKESFPLTVTSAQKNPTAFYLCASSSNRGRWNQPQHFGDGTRLSIL.

The rearrangement joins TRBV7-2 to TRBJ2-1, with TRBD2 as a possible D gene (5 bases). V lost 0 bases to trimming and J lost 6 bases, with 15 bases between them. CDR1 and CDR2 from the germline V gene are SGHTA and FQGNSA. This CDR3 comprises 16 residues. CDR3 nucleotide sequence: TGTGCCAGCAGCTTAGCGGAACTAGGACTCGGCAATGAGCAGTTCTTC. Translating gives CASSLAELGLGNEQFF.

V gene TRBV28 combines with J gene TRBJ2-1; possibly TRBD2 for D (6 bases). Trimming pared 6 bases from V and 5 bases from J, leaving 17 bases between. Germline V gene data show CDR1 as MDHEN and CDR2 as SYDVKM. The length of the CDR3 is 15 residues. CDR3 nucleotide sequence: TGTGCCAGCAGCCTTAGTGGGTCGGGAGACAATGAGCAGTTCTTC. It yields the protein CASSLSGSGDNEQFF.

This chain connects TRBV7-9 to TRBJ1-6; the D gene is possibly TRBD1 (5 bases). Germline V gene sequence: CDR1 SEHNR, CDR2 FQNEAQ (reference sequence). The length of the CDR3 is 15 residues. Trimming shortened V by 0 bases and J by 2 bases, and 5 bases separated the two germline ends. The CDR3 is CASSLATAYNSPLHF. The CDR3, as DNA: TGTGCCAGCAGCTTAGCGACAGCCTATAATTCACCCCTCCACTTT.

In its sample, this clone was seen a few times. The chain links TRBV2 to TRBJ1-5; D gene uncertain. The length of the CDR3 is 14 residues. V lost 4 bases to trimming and J lost 5 bases, with 12 bases between them. Germline CDR1 reads SNHLY; CDR2 reads FYNNEI. The DNA for the CDR3 is TGTGCCAGCAGTGCGTCGGATTTGGATCAGCCCCAGCATTTT. Translated: CASSASDLDQPQHF.

CDR3 loop: CASSPPLIGILSGANTGELFF. For the CDR3, the DNA is TGTGCCAGCAGTCCACCCCTTATTGGCATATTAAGCGGAGCGAACACCGGGGAGCTGTTTTTT. This chain links TRBV27 with TRBJ2-2; D perhaps matches TRBD2 (5 bases). The ends were cut back, 5 bases at V and 0 bases at J, with 28 bases in the middle. Germline lookup yields CDR1 MNHEY and CDR2 SMNVEV (reference sequence). The CDR3 has 21 residues.

Only one count was recorded for this clone. The rearrangement links TRBV7-8 to TRBJ1-3, with 7 bases identical to TRBD1. With V trimmed by 5 bases and J by 0 bases, 7 bases remained unmatched. The CDR3 is 16 residues long. Germline CDR1 SGHVS, CDR2 FQNEAQ. CDR3 sequence reads: CASSPIPGGSGNTIYF. The CDR3 coding sequence is TGTGCCAGCAGCCCAATTCCAGGGGGCTCTGGAAACACCATATATTTT. The variable domain in full, with the rest retrieved from reference TRBV7-8 and TRBJ1-3, is GAGVSQSPRYKVAKRGQDVALRCDPISGHVSLFWYQQALGQGPEFLTYFQNEAQLDKSGLPSDRFFAERPEGSVSTLKIQRTQQEDSAVYLCASSPIPGGSGNTIYFGEGSWLTVV.